The T cell receptor (beta chain) described here comes from a study of shared clonotypes between healthy human individuals. Produced via immunoSEQ multiplex PCR; TCRdb's table is partial and in-frame only. The table has hundreds of thousands of clones, about 96% seen once. Naive CD8 cells were CD45RO-negative, positively selected for CCR7, excluding terminally differentiated effector memory CD45RA+ cells. The sequence came from a woman between 25 and 40 years old in good health. What was sequenced was naive CD8+ T cells sorted from blood.

DNA of the CDR3: TGTGCCAGCGATGGAGGGAGAGGTGGCTCCTACGAGCAGTACTTC. Protein sequence: CASDGGRGGSYEQYF. The genes are TRBV28 and TRBJ2-7; D is possibly TRBD2 (6 bases). This CDR3 contains 15 residues. With 8 bases removed from V and 0 bases from J, the gap between germline ends came to 17 bases. Germline V CDR1 and CDR2: MDHEN, SYDVKM.